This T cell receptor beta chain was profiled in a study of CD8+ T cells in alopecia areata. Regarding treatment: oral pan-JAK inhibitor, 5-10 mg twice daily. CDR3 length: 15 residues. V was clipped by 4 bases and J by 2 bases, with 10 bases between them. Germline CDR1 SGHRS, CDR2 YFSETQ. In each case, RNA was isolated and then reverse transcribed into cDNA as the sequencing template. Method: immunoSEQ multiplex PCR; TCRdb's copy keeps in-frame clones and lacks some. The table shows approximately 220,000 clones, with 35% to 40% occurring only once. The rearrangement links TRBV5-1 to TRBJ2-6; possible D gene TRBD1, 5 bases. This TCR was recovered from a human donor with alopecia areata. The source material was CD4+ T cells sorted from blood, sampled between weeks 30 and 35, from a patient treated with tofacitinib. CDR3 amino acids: CASSPQGAGANVLTF. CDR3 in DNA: TGCGCCAGCAGCCCCCAAGGGGCTGGGGCCAACGTCCTGACTTTC.